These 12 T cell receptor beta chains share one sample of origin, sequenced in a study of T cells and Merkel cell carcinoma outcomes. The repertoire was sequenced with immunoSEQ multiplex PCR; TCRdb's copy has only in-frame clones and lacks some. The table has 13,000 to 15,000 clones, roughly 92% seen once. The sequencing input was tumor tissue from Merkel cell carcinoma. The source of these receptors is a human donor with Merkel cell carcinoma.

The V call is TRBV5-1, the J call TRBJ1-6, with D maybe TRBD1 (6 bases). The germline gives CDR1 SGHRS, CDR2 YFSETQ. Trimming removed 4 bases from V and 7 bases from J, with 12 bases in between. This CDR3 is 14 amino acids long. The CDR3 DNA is TGCGCCAGCAGCGCGAGGGGGGGGAATTCACCCCTCCACTTT. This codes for CASSARGGNSPLHF.

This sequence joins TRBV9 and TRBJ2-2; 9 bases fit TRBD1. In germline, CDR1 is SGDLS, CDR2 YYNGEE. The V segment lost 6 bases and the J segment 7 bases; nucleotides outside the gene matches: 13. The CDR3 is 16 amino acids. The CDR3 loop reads CASTLSGTGSIGELFF. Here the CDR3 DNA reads TGTGCCAGCACGCTAAGCGGGACAGGGAGTATCGGGGAGCTGTTTTTT.

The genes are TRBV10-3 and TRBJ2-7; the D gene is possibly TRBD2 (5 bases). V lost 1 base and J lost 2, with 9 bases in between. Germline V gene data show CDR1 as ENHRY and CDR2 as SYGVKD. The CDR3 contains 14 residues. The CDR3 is CAISEWRRPYEQYF. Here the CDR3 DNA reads TGTGCCATCAGTGAGTGGAGGAGACCCTACGAGCAGTACTTC.

DNA of the CDR3: TGTGCCATCAGTGAGTCTGGGAACACTGAAGCTTTCTTT. Amino acids: CAISESGNTEAFF. The rearrangement joins TRBV10-3 to TRBJ1-1, with no clear D. Germline loops: CDR1 ENHRY, CDR2 SYGVKD. The V and J ends lost 0 bases and 1 base respectively, with 3 bases between them. The CDR3 extends over 13 amino acids.

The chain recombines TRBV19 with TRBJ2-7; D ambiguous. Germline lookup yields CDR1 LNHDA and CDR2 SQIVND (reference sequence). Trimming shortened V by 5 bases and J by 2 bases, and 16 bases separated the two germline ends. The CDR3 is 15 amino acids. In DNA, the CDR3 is TGTGCCAGTAGTGCCTATACTGTCGCTACCTACGAGCAGTACTTC. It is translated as CASSAYTVATYEQYF.

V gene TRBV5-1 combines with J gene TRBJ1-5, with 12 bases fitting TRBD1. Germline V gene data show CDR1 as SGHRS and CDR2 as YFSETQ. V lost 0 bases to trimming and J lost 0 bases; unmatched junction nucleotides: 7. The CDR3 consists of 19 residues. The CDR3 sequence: CASSLAPGQGADSNQPQHF. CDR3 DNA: TGCGCCAGCAGCTTGGCACCGGGACAGGGGGCTGATAGCAATCAGCCCCAGCATTTT.

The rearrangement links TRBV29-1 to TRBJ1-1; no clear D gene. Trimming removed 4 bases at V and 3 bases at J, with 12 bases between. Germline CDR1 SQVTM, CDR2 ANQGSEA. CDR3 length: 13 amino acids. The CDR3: CSVVLLGYTEAFF. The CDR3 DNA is TGCAGCGTTGTACTATTGGGCTACACTGAAGCTTTCTTT. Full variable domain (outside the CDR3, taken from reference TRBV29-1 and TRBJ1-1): SAVISQKPSRDICQRGTSLTIQCQVDSQVTMMFWYRQQPGQSLTLIATANQGSEATYESGFVIDKFPISRPNLTFSTLTVSNMSPEDSSIYLCSVVLLGYTEAFFGQGTRLTVV.

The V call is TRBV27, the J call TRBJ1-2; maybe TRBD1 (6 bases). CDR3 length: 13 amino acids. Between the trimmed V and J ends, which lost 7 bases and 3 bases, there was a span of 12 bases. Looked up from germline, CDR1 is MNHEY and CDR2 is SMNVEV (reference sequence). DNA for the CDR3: TGTGCCAGCAAACAGGGTGACCACTATGGCTACACCTTC. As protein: CASKQGDHYGYTF.

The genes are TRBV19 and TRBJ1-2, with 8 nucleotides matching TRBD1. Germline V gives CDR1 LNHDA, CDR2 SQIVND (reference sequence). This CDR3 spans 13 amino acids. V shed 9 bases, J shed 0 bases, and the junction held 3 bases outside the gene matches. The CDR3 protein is CASRGPANYGYTF. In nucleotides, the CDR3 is TGTGCCAGCAGGGGGCCGGCTAACTATGGCTACACCTTC.

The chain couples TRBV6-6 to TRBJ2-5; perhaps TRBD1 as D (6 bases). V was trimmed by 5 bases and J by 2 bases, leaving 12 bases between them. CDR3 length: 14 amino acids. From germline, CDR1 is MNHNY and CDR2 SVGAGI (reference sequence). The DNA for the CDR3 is TGTGCCAGCAGTCCCGGGACACTGCAAGAGACCCAGTACTTC. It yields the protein CASSPGTLQETQYF.

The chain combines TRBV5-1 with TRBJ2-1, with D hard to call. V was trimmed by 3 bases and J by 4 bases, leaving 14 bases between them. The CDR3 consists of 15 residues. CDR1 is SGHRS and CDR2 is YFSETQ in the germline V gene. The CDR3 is CASSSHDTPYNEQFF. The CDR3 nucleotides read TGCGCCAGCAGCTCGCACGACACGCCTTACAATGAGCAGTTCTTC. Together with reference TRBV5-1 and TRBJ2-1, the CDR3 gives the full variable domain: KAGVTQTPRYLIKTRGQQVTLSCSPISGHRSVSWYQQTPGQGLQFLFEYFSETQRNKGNFPGRFSGRQFSNSRSEMNVSTLELGDSALYLCASSSHDTPYNEQFFGPGTRLTVL.

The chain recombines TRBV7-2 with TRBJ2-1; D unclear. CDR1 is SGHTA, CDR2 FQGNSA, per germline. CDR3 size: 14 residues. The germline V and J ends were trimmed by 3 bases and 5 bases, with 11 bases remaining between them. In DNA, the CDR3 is TGTGCCAGCAGCTTTCGTTCCGGCAACAATGAGCAGTTCTTC. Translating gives CASSFRSGNNEQFF.